A selection of T cell receptor beta chains follows, all from one sample in a study of blood T cell repertoires in COVID-19. The assay was immunoSEQ multiplex PCR, and TCRdb's table has in-frame clones only and misses some. This table holds roughly 120,000 clones, about 80% found once. Sequenced: peripheral blood. The receptor source for this set is an elderly woman with active or convalescent COVID-19. The CDR3 runs from the conserved cysteine through the conserved F or W. A D gene is named only where the DNA matches it firmly. Only some rows state a clone size, as once, few, many or a class for expanded clones.

cdr3_aa cdr3_nt d_call clone_size cdr3_length j_call v_call
CASRLGNSYNSPLHF TGTGCCAGCAGGTTGGGCAACTCCTATAATTCACCCCTCCACTTT . . 15 TRBJ1-6 TRBV27
CASSSDRAPNTGELFF TGTGCCAGCAGCTCAGACAGGGCCCCCAACACCGGGGAGCTGTTTTTT TRBD1 few 16 TRBJ2-2 TRBV7-2
CAWSVGGTVLNQPQHF TGTGCCTGGAGTGTAGGTGGGACAGTCCTCAATCAGCCCCAGCATTTT TRBD1 few 16 TRBJ1-5 TRBV30
CASSPAGAYQPQHF TGTGCCAGCAGCCCCGCGGGGGCTTATCAGCCCCAGCATTTT . few 14 TRBJ1-5 TRBV2
CASKAGNIQYF TGTGCCAGCAAGGCGGGAAACATTCAGTACTTC . . 11 TRBJ2-4 TRBV12-3/TRBV12-4
CASSGLQPASGNTIYF TGTGCCAGCAGTGGACTCCAACCTGCCTCTGGAAACACCATATATTTT . once 16 TRBJ1-3 TRBV6-1
CASSYSRGSGDYEQYF TGTGCCAGCAGTTACTCGAGAGGCTCGGGGGACTACGAGCAGTACTTC . . 16 TRBJ2-7 TRBV6-6
CASSSRGAIQPQHF TGTGCCAGCAGCTCCCGGGGGGCGATTCAGCCCCAGCATTTT . . 14 TRBJ1-5 TRBV3-1/TRBV3-2
CASRNGDQPQHF TGTGCCAGCAGAAACGGTGATCAGCCCCAGCATTTT . . 12 TRBJ1-5 TRBV6-5
CASSYVGAGGTDTQYF TGTGCCAGCAGCTACGTGGGAGCGGGAGGAACAGATACGCAGTATTTT TRBD2 . 16 TRBJ2-3 TRBV5-5
CASSLGSGRLGTQYF TGTGCCAGCAGCTTAGGTAGCGGGAGATTGGGTACGCAGTATTTT TRBD2 once 15 TRBJ2-3 TRBV7-2
CASSIDHSGDTEAFF TGTGCCAGTAGTATAGATCATTCAGGGGACACTGAAGCTTTCTTT . . 15 TRBJ1-1 TRBV19
CASSQDRTSGRGEQYF TGTGCCAGCAGCCAAGACAGGACTAGCGGGAGAGGTGAGCAGTACTTC TRBD2 . 16 TRBJ2-7 TRBV4-2
CASRTGIFSYNEQFF TGTGCCAGCAGAACAGGGATTTTCTCCTACAATGAGCAGTTCTTC . . 15 TRBJ2-1 TRBV27
CASSIHLTSGSSPYEQYF TGTGCCAGTAGTATTCACCTGACTAGCGGGAGCTCTCCCTACGAGCAGTACTTC TRBD2 . 18 TRBJ2-7 TRBV19
CASSLALGSGIGDTGELFF TGTGCTAGCAGCTTAGCTCTTGGTAGCGGGATAGGGGACACCGGGGAGCTGTTTTTT TRBD2 once 19 TRBJ2-2 TRBV7-7
CAISDPGQSGTEAFF TGTGCCATCAGTGACCCCGGACAGTCGGGCACTGAAGCTTTCTTT . . 15 TRBJ1-1 TRBV10-3
CASSFGGGTNEQYF TGTGCCAGCAGCTTTGGGGGAGGGACCAACGAGCAGTACTTC TRBD2 . 14 TRBJ2-7 TRBV7-9
CASSSPGREWYEQYF TGTGCCAGCAGTTCTCCGGGGAGGGAGTGGTACGAGCAGTACTTC TRBD2 . 15 TRBJ2-7 TRBV28
CASSSGQGYNEQFF TGTGCCAGCAGTTCGGGACAGGGTTACAATGAGCAGTTCTTC TRBD1 . 14 TRBJ2-1 TRBV6-2/TRBV6-3
CSVEGGELTYNEQFF TGCAGCGTTGAAGGCGGAGAGCTTACCTACAATGAGCAGTTCTTC . . 15 TRBJ2-1 TRBV29-1
CASSLRGELTYEQYF TGTGCCAGCAGCTTACGCGGCGAGCTGACCTACGAGCAGTACTTC . . 15 TRBJ2-7 TRBV7-8
CASSPSDGALHF TGTGCCAGCTCACCGTCCGACGGGGCCCTCCACTTT . . 12 TRBJ1-6 TRBV18